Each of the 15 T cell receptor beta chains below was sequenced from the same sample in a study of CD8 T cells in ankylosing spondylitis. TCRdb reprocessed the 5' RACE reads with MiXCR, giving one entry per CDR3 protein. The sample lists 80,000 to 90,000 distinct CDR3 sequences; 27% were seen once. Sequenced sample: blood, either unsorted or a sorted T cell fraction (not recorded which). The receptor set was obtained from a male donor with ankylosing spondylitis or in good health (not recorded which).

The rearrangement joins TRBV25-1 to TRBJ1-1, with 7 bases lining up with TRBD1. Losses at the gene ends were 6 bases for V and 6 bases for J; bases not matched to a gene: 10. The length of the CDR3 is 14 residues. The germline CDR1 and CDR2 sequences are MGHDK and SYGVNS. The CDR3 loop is CASSPTTGKAEAFF. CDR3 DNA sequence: TGTGCCAGCAGCCCCACGACAGGGAAGGCTGAAGCTTTCTTT.

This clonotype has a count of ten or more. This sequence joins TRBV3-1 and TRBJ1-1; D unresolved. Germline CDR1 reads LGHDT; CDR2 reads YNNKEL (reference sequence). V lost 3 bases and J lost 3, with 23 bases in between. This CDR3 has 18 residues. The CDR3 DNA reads TGTGCCAGCAGCCACCACGCGTTCGCAGGTCACGGGTACACTGAAGCTTTCTTT. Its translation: CASSHHAFAGHGYTEAFF.

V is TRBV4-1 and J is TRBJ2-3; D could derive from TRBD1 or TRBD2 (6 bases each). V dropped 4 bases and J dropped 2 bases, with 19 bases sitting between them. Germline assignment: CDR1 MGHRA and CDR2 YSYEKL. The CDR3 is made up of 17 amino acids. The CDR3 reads CASSLAKDGGHTDTQYF. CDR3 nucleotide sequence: TGCGCCAGCAGCCTAGCCAAAGACGGGGGACACACAGATACGCAGTATTTT.

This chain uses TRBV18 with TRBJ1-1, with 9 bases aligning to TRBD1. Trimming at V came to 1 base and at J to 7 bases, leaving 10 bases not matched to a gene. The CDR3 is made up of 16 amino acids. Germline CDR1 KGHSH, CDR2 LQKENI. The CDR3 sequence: CASSPRGTGPWVEAFF. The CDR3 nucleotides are TGTGCCAGCTCACCACGAGGGACAGGGCCTTGGGTTGAAGCTTTCTTT.

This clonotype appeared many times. CDR3: CSARDVKGTGGTGGEAFF. As DNA, the CDR3 is TGCAGTGCTAGAGATGTAAAGGGGACTGGAGGTACGGGAGGTGAAGCTTTCTTT. J is TRBJ1-1 and V is TRBV20-1; a weak D match, TRBD1 (5 bases). Per germline, CDR1 DFQATT and CDR2 SNEGSKA (reference sequence). The CDR3 length is 18 residues. V gave up 0 bases and J gave up 7 bases, with 27 bases separating them.

The CDR3 bases are TGTGCCAGCAGCACAGGGACAGGGACTTATGGCTACACCTTC. It codes for CASSTGTGTYGYTF. The J gene is TRBJ1-2, the V gene TRBV5-6; 9 bases fit TRBD1. This CDR3 region has 14 residues. Per the germline V gene, CDR1 is SGHDT and CDR2 is YYEEEE. V shed 4 bases and J 5 bases; nucleotides not matched to a gene: 6. The full variable domain, in which reference TRBV5-6 and TRBJ1-2 provide the parts outside the CDR3, is DAGVTQSPTHLIKTRGQQVTLRCSPKSGHDTVSWYQQALGQGPQFIFQYYEEEERQRGNFPDRFSGHQFPNYSSELNVNALLLGDSALYLCASSTGTGTYGYTFGSGTRLTVV.

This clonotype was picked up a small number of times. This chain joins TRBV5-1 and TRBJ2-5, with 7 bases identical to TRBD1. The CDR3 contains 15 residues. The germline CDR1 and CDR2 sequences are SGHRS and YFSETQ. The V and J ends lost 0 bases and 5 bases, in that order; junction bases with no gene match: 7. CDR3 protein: CASSLDPGTAETQYF. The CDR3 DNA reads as TGCGCCAGCAGCTTGGATCCCGGGACAGCCGAGACCCAGTACTTC.

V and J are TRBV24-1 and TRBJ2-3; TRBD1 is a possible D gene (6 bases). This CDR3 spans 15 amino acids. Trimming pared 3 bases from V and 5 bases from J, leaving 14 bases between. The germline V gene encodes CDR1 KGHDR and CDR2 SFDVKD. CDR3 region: CATSDRRGYGDTQYF. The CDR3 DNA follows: TGTGCCACCAGTGATCGCAGGGGATATGGAGATACGCAGTATTTT.

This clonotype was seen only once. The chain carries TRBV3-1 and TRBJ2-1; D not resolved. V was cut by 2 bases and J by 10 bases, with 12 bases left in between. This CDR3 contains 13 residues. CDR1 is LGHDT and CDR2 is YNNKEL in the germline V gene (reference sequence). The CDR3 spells CASSQWVRSEQFF. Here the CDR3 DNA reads TGTGCCAGCAGCCAATGGGTGAGGAGCGAGCAGTTCTTC.

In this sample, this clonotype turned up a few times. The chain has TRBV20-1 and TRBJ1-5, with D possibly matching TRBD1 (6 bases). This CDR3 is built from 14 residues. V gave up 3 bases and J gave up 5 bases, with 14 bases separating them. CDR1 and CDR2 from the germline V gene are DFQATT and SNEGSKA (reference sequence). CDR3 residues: CSARAGAGDQPQHF. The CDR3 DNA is TGCAGTGCTAGGGCAGGGGCCGGAGATCAGCCCCAGCATTTT.

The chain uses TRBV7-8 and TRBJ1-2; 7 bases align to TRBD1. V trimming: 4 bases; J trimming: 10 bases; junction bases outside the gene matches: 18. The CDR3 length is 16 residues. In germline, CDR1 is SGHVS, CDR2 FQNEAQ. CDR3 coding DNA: TGTGCCAGCAGCTCGGGGACAGTTATATGGTTGGAGGACTACACCTTC. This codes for CASSSGTVIWLEDYTF.

DNA for the CDR3: TGCGCCAGCAGCTTCAACGGGGTGAACACTGAAGCTTTCTTT. Its protein is CASSFNGVNTEAFF. The genes are TRBV5-1 and TRBJ1-1; D remains unclear. V was shortened by 2 bases and J by 0 bases, with 8 bases between the two germline ends. Germline CDR1 SGHRS, CDR2 YFSETQ. The CDR3 extends over 14 amino acids.

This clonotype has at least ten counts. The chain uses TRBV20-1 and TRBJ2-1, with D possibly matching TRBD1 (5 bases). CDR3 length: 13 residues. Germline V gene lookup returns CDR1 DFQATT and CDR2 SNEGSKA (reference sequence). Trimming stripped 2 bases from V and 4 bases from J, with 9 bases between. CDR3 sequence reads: CSARRGLYNEQFF. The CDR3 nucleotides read TGCAGTGCTAGAAGGGGCCTGTACAATGAGCAGTTCTTC.

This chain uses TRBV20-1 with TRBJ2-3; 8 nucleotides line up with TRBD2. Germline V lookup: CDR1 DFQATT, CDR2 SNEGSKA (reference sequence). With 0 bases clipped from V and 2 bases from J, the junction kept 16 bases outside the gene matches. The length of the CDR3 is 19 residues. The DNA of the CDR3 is TGCAGTGCTAGAGATCCGAGCGGGAGTGTTCGAAGTATCACAGATACGCAGTATTTT. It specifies CSARDPSGSVRSITDTQYF.

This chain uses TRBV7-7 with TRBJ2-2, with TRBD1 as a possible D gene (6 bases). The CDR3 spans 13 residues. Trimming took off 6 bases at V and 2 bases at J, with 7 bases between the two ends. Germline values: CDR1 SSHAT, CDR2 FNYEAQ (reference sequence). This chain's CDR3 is CASRQGNTGELFF. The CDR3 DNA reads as TGTGCCAGCAGACAGGGCAACACCGGGGAGCTGTTTTTT.